Listed here is a single TCR beta chain. This entry comes from a study of technical replicates of blood from a handful of donors. Sequencing used immunoSEQ multiplex PCR; TCRdb keeps in-frame clones, though not all of them. The sample yields some 96,000 clones, more than 90% seen once. V shed 0 bases, J shed 3 bases, and the junction held 6 bases outside the gene matches. Germline V gene data show CDR1 as SGHRS and CDR2 as YFSETQ. The CDR3 runs to 15 residues. The J gene is TRBJ2-7, the V gene TRBV5-1, with 7 bases matching TRBD1. Sample: T cells isolated from PBMCs. This TCR was recovered from a human donor in good health. The chain's CDR3 is CASSLGQGQNYEQYF. Here the CDR3 DNA reads TGCGCCAGCAGCTTGGGTCAGGGACAGAACTACGAGCAGTACTTC.